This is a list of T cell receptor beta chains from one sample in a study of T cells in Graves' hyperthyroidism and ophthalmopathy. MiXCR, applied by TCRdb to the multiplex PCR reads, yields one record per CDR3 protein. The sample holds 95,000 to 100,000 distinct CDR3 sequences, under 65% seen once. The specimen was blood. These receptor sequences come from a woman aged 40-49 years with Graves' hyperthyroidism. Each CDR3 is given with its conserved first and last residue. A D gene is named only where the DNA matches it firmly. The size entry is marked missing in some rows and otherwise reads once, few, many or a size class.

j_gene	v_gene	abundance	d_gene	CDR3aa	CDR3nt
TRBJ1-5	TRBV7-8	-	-	CASSRGQGQPQHF	TGTGCCAGCAGCCGAGGACAAGGGCAGCCCCAGCATTTT
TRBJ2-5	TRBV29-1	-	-	CSVGGRSGGTQYF	TGCAGCGTGGGGGGACGGTCCGGAGGGACCCAGTACTTC
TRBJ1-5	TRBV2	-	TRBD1	CASGTAGGQPQHF	TGTGCCAGCGGTACGGCAGGGGGTCAGCCCCAGCATTTT
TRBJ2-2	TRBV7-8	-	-	CASSLGRGTNTGELYF	TGTGCCAGCAGCTTAGGGAGGGGAACGAACACCGGGGAGCTGTACTTC
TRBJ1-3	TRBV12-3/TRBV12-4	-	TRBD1	CASSRRQGATGLNTIYF	TGTGCCAGCAGTAGGAGACAGGGGGCGACTGGCTTAAACACCATATATTTT
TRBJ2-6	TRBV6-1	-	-	CASRQGGTSGANVLTF	TGTGCCAGTAGACAGGGAGGGACATCAGGGGCCAACGTCCTGACTTTC
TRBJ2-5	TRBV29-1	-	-	CSVGAGEETQYF	TGCAGCGTTGGGGCAGGGGAAGAGACCCAGTACTTC
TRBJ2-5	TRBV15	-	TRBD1	CATSSLDRAGATQETQYF	TGTGCCACCAGCAGCCTAGACAGGGCAGGGGCAACCCAAGAGACCCAGTACTTC
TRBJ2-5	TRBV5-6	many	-	CASSLEGGGPVETQYF	TGTGCCAGCAGCTTGGAAGGGGGAGGGCCGGTAGAGACCCAGTACTTC
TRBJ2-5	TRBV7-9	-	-	CASSLGWAETQYF	TGTGCCAGCAGCTTAGGGTGGGCAGAGACCCAGTACTTC
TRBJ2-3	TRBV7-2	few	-	CASSLFQATFTDTQYF	TGTGCCAGCAGCTTATTTCAGGCGACCTTCACAGATACGCAGTATTTT
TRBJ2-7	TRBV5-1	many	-	CASSFGGAYEQYF	TGCGCCAGCAGCTTCGGAGGCGCCTACGAGCAGTACTTC
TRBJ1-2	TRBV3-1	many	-	CASSQSGVYGYTF	TGTGCCAGCAGCCAATCAGGGGTATATGGCTACACCTTC
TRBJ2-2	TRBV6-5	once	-	CASSSWQGELFF	TGTGCCAGCAGCTCATGGCAGGGGGAGCTGTTTTTT
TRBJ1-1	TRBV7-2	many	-	CASSPAGGWVTEAFF	TGCGCCAGCAGCCCAGCCGGGGGATGGGTCACTGAAGCTTTCTTT
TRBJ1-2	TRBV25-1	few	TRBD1	CASKDRDYGYTF	TGTGCCAGCAAAGACAGGGACTATGGCTACACCTTC
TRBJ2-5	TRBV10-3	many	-	CAISPGGKTQYF	TGTGCCATCAGTCCTGGCGGGAAGACCCAGTACTTC
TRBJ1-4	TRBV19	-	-	CATGPIGKLFF	TGTGCCACTGGGCCTATTGGAAAACTGTTTTTT
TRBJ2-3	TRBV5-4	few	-	CASSLTPGTQYF	TGTGCCAGCAGCCTGACCCCGGGTACGCAGTATTTT
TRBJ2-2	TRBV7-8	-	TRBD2	CASSLLAGARTGELFF	TGTGCCAGCAGCTTACTAGCGGGAGCTCGCACCGGGGAGCTGTTTTTT
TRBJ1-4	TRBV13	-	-	CASSLRGEGEKLFF	TGTGCCAGCAGCCTGCGGGGGGAGGGGGAAAAACTGTTTTTT
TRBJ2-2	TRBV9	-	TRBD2	CASSQSGNSGELFF	TGTGCCAGCAGCCAGAGCGGGAACTCTGGGGAGCTGTTTTTT
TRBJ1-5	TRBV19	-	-	CASQDDSQPQHF	TGTGCCAGTCAGGATGACAGTCAGCCCCAGCATTTT
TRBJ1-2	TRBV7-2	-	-	CASSLAIGQHYGYTF	TGTGCCAGCAGCTTAGCTATCGGGCAGCACTATGGCTACACCTTC
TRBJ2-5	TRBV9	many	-	CASSHWDGQETQYF	TGTGCCAGCAGCCACTGGGACGGTCAAGAGACCCAGTACTTC
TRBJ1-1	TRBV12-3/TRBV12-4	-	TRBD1	CASSRRQGGNTEAFF	TGTGCCAGCAGTAGGAGACAGGGGGGAAACACTGAAGCTTTCTTT
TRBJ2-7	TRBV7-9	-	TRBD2	CASSPSGSHEQYF	TGTGCCAGCAGCCCTAGCGGGAGCCACGAGCAGTACTTC
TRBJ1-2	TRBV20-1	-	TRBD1	CSARAGRGLGYGYTF	TGCAGTGCTAGAGCTGGCAGGGGGCTAGGCTATGGCTACACCTTC
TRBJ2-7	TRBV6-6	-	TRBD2	CASSDGLAGPSPYEQYF	TGTGCCAGCAGTGACGGACTAGCGGGACCTAGCCCCTACGAGCAGTACTTC
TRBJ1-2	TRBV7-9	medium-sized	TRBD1	CASSPGTESYTF	TGTGCCAGCAGCCCCGGGACAGAGAGCTACACCTTC
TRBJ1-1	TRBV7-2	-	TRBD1	CASSLGQGVTEAFF	TGTGCCAGCAGCTTAGGGCAGGGGGTCACTGAAGCTTTCTTT